The 10 T cell receptor beta chains below were found in one sample sequenced in a study of cytomegalovirus exposure and HLA in healthy donors. PCR employed 60 Vbeta and 13 Jbeta primers. TCRdb's copy holds only in-frame clones and misses some; the assay was immunoSEQ multiplex PCR. The sample consists of 180,000 or so clones, 76% of them appearing once. The sequencing sample was made of PBMCs. These receptors were obtained from a female donor in good health and CMV-seronegative.

The chain combines TRBV29-1 with TRBJ2-2; 7 bases agree with TRBD1. The CDR3 length is 17 residues. The V and J ends lost 6 bases and 0 bases, in that order; junction bases with no gene match: 13. The germline gives CDR1 SQVTM, CDR2 ANQGSEA. Written as DNA, the CDR3 is TGCAGCGTCCCCGACCAGCAGACAGGGACGAACACCGGGGAGCTGTTTTTT. This gives the protein CSVPDQQTGTNTGELFF.

J is TRBJ2-5 and V is TRBV12-2; the DNA was not compared with TRBD1, the D call given in the table. TRBV12-2 is tagged as a pseudogene. The CDR3 spans 15 residues. Here the CDR3 reads CASRLNRGEQETQYF. CDR3 DNA sequence: TGTGCAAGTCGCTTAAACAGGGGGGAACAAGAGACCCAGTACTTC.

The chain has TRBV18 and TRBJ2-5; 7 nucleotides match TRBD2. The CDR3 is made up of 15 amino acids. After removal of 3 bases from V and 1 base from J, the junction contained 5 bases not matched to a gene. Germline-derived CDR1 and CDR2 are KGHSH and LQKENI. Here the CDR3 reads CASSPLGGSQETQYF. For the CDR3, the DNA is TGTGCCAGCTCACCGTTGGGAGGGAGCCAAGAGACCCAGTACTTC. The full variable domain, completed using reference TRBV18 and TRBJ2-5, is NAGVMQNPRHLVRRRGQEARLRCSPMKGHSHVYWYRQLPEEGLKFMVYLQKENIIDESGMPKERFSAEFPKEGPSILRIQQVVRGDSAAYFCASSPLGGSQETQYFGPGTRLLVL.

This chain connects TRBV25-1 to TRBJ1-4; 7 bases map to TRBD1. The CDR3 has 16 amino acids. CDR1 and CDR2 from the germline V gene are MGHDK and SYGVNS. Trimming cost V 6 bases and J 0 bases; bases outside gene matches: 7. The CDR3 DNA follows: TGTGCCAGCAGCAGAAGGGGGCTCACAACTAATGAAAAACTGTTTTTT. It encodes CASSRRGLTTNEKLFF. The full variable domain, in which reference TRBV25-1 and TRBJ1-4 provide the parts outside the CDR3, is EADIYQTPRYLVIGTGKKITLECSQTMGHDKMYWYQQDPGMELHLIHYSYGVNSTEKGDLSSESTVSRIRTEHFPLTLESARPSHTSQYLCASSRRGLTTNEKLFFGSGTQLSVL.

This chain connects TRBV11-3 to TRBJ2-1; D might be TRBD1 (5 bases). CDR1 and CDR2 from the germline V gene are SGHNT and YENEEA. This CDR3 is 15 amino acids long. V lost 1 base to trimming and J lost 1 base, with 8 bases between them. The CDR3 DNA follows: TGTGCCAGCAGCTTAGGTTCAGGGTCCTACAATGAGCAGTTCTTC. Translated, it gives CASSLGSGSYNEQFF. Variable domain in full (rest from reference TRBV11-3 and TRBJ2-1): EAGVVQSPRYKIIEKKQPVAFWCNPISGHNTLYWYLQNLGQGPELLIRYENEEAVDDSQLPKDRFSAERLKGVDSTLKIQPAELGDSAVYLCASSLGSGSYNEQFFGPGTRLTVL.

The V call is TRBV7-9, the J call TRBJ1-1, with 8 bases identical to TRBD1. CDR3 size: 14 residues. The germline CDR1 and CDR2 sequences are SEHNR and FQNEAQ (reference sequence). Losses at the gene ends were 0 bases for V and 10 bases for J; bases not matched to a gene: 7. CDR3 DNA sequence: TGTGCCAGCAGCTTAGCTCTCAGGGGGCGTCGAGCTTTCTTT. This encodes CASSLALRGRRAFF.

As for this clone: At one end, the junction sequence differs from germline, possibly due to a read error. The DNA of the CDR3 is TGTGCCAGCAACCCTGTACATACAGCAATTGGGCATTTT. This gives the protein CASNPVHTAIGHF. The V call is TRBV7-9, the J call TRBJ2-3, with unresolved D. CDR1 is SEHNR and CDR2 is FQNEAQ in the germline V gene (reference sequence). There are 13 residues in the CDR3.

A few counts support this clone. This rearrangement joins TRBV11-2 to TRBJ1-4; tentatively, D is TRBD1 (6 bases). This CDR3 has 16 amino acids. Germline lookup yields CDR1 SGHAT and CDR2 FQNNGV. Trimming took off 5 bases at V and 0 bases at J, with 13 bases between the two ends. Here the CDR3 reads CASSRRTASTNEKLFF. The CDR3, as DNA: TGTGCCAGCAGCCGGCGGACAGCCTCAACTAATGAAAAACTGTTTTTT.

V gene TRBV7-8 combines with J gene TRBJ2-7, with TRBD1 matching over 8 bases. Germline CDR1 SGHVS, CDR2 FQNEAQ. This CDR3 has 13 amino acids. The ends lost 6 bases at V and 12 bases at J; junction bases unmatched: 13. CDR3 sequence: CASSPDHRGNRYF. The CDR3 DNA follows: TGTGCCAGCAGTCCCGACCACAGGGGGAACAGGTACTTC.

This rearrangement joins TRBV6-6 to TRBJ2-3, with a possible D match to TRBD1 (5 bases). The CDR3 covers 13 residues. V lost 6 bases to trimming and J lost 2 bases, with 9 bases between them. Germline V gives CDR1 MNHNY, CDR2 SVGAGI (reference sequence). The CDR3 DNA reads as TGTGCCAGCAGACAGGTTACCACAGATACGCAGTATTTT. Encoded protein: CASRQVTTDTQYF.